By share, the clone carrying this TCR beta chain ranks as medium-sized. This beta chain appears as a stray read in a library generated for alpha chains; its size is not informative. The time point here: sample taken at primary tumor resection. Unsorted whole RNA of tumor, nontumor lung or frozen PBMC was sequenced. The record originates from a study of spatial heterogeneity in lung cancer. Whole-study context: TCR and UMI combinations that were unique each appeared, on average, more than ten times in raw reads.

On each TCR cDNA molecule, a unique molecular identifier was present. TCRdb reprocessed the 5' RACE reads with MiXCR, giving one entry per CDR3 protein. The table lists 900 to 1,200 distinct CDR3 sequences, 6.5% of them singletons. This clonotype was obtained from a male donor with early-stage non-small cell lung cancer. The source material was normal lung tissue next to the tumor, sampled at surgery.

The CDR3 bases are TGTGCCAGCAGCCCTCCGGGACTAGCCTACGAGCAGTACTTC. It codes for CASSPPGLAYEQYF. The chain recombines TRBV4-2 with TRBJ2-7; 8 bases agree with TRBD2. The CDR3 loop spans 14 amino acids. J lost 2 bases, V lost 4 bases, and 4 bases had no gene match. Germline loops: CDR1 LGHNA, CDR2 YNFKEQ.